The clone carrying this T cell receptor beta chain was detected only a few times. The CDR3 length is 18 residues. J was trimmed by 1 base and V by 4 bases; bases with no gene match: 14. This sample is part of a study of T cells after yellow fever vaccination. In TCRdb, the 5' RACE reads were re-called with MiXCR into one record per CDR3 protein. The table lists roughly 500,000 distinct CDR3 sequences, about a fifth of them singletons. This clonotype was obtained from a man younger than 40 who received the YFV17D yellow fever vaccine. The sequencing used PBMCs, collected 15 days after the yellow fever booster vaccination. The genes are TRBV12-3 or TRBV12-4 and TRBJ2-5, with 8 bases fitting TRBD1. The CDR3: CASSSDRGWFSVQETQYF. The CDR3 nucleotides are TGTGCCAGCAGTTCCGACAGGGGCTGGTTTTCGGTCCAAGAGACCCAGTACTTC.